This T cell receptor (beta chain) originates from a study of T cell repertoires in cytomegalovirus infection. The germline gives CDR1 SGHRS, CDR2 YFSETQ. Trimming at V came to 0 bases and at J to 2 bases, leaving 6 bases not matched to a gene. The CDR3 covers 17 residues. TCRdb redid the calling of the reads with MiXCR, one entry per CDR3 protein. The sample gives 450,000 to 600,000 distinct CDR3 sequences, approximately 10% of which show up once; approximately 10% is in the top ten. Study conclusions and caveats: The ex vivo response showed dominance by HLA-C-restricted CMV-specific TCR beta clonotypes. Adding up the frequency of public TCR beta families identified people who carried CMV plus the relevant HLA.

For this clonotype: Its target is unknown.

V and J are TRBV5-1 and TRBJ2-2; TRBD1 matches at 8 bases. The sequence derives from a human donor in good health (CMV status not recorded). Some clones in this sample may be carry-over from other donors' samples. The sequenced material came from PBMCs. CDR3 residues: CASSLAGDRYNTGELFF. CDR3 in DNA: TGCGCCAGCAGCTTGGCGGGGGACAGGTACAACACCGGGGAGCTGTTTTTT.